The T cell receptor (beta chain) described here comes from a study of T-cell reconstitution after alpha-beta-depleted transplantation in children. General observations from the study: From newly produced T cells came most of the T-cell counts and diversity one year after transplant. The study reportedly traced alpha-beta T cells about two months after transplant to several hundred expanded graft clones.

Preparation of the TCRbeta library used unique molecular identifiers. TCRdb re-derived calls from the PCR reads in MiXCR, one entry per CDR3 protein. The table shows about 240,000 distinct CDR3 sequences, with 25% occurring only once. This clonotype was detected a few times. Its antigen is unknown. Trimming cost V 0 bases and J 3 bases; bases outside gene matches: 10. Per the germline V gene, CDR1 is MNHNS and CDR2 is SASEGT. CDR3 length: 18 amino acids. The sequence was obtained from a girl aged 2 to 9 with Fanconi anemia, due to receive a stem cell transplant. This specimen was PBMCs, taken before TCRalphabeta/CD19-depleted stem cell transplant. The V and J genes are TRBV6-1 and TRBJ2-1; 8 nucleotides agree with TRBD1. As DNA, the CDR3 is TGTGCCAGCAGTGAAGCGACAGGGGAGAGAGGGGACTACAATGAGCAGTTCTTC. Translated, it gives CASSEATGERGDYNEQFF.